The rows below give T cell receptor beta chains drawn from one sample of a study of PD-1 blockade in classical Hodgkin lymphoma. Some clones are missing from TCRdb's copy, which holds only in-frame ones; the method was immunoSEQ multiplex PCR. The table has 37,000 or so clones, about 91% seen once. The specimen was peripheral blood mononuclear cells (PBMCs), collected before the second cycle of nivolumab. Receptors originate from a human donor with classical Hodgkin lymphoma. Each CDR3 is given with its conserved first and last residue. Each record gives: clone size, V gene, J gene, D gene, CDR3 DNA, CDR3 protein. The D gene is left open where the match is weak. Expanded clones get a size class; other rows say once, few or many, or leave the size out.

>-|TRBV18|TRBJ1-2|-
TGTGCCAGTGGCCAGAGAGGCGGCTACACCTTC
CASGQRGGYTF
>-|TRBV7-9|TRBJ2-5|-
TGTGCCAGCAGCTTAGCGAAGAGGGAGACCCAGTACTTC
CASSLAKRETQYF
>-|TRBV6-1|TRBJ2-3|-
TGTGCCAGCAGTTCCCTAGAGGAAGCAGATACGCAGTATTTT
CASSSLEEADTQYF
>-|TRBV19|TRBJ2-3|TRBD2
TGTGCCAGTGGTGGAAGGCGGGAGGGTTATACGCAGTATTTT
CASGGRREGYTQYF
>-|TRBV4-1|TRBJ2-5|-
TGCGCCGGGGTCGGGCGCACCCAAGAGACCCAGTACTTC
CAGVGRTQETQYF
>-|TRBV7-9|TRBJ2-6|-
TGTGCCAGCAGCTCCCTTAGAAATTCTGGGGCCAACGTCCTGACTTTC
CASSSLRNSGANVLTF
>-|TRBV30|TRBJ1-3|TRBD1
TGTGCCTGGAGGAGGACAGGGGGTGGAAACACCATATATTTT
CAWRRTGGGNTIYF
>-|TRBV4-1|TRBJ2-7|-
TGCGCCAGCAGCCAAGTATCCAGCCGATCCTACGAGCAGTACTTC
CASSQVSSRSYEQYF
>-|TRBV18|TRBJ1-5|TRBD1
TGTGCCAGCTCGCCAGGGGGAACACAGCCCCAGCATTTT
CASSPGGTQPQHF
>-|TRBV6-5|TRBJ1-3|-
TGTGCCAGCAAGGTAGTTCAAACCTCTGGAAACACCATATATTTT
CASKVVQTSGNTIYF
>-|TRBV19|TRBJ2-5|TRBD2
TGTGCCAGTGCGGGTCTAGCGGCCCGCCAAGAGACCCAGTACTTC
CASAGLAARQETQYF
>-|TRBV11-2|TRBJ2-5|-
TGTGCCAGCAGCTTAGTGGCAGGGAGAGAGACCCAGTACTTC
CASSLVAGRETQYF
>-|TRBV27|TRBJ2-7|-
TGTGCCAGCAAGAGGGAAGGAATTTCCTACGAGCAGTACTTC
CASKREGISYEQYF
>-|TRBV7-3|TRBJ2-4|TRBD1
TGTGCCAGCAGCTTAGGGCCCCCGTTGGGACAGTTTGTTCGGGGCAAAAACATTCAGTACTTC
CASSLGPPLGQFVRGKNIQYF
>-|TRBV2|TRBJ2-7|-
TGTGCCAGCACCGAAGCCCCCTACGAGCAGTACTTC
CASTEAPYEQYF
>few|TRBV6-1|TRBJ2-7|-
TGTGCCAGCAGTGGGACGCCAGCCTCTTCCTACGAGCAGTACTTC
CASSGTPASSYEQYF
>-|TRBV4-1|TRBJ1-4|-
TGCGCCAGCAAGTGGGCGGGTGAAAAACTGTTTTTT
CASKWAGEKLFF
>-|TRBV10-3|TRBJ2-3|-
TGTGCCATCAGTGAGTCCCAGCGGAGGGGGGCTAGCACAGATACGCAGTATTTT
CAISESQRRGASTDTQYF
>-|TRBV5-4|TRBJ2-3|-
TGTGCCAGCAGCTCACGGACAGCAAGCACAGATACGCAGTATTTT
CASSSRTASTDTQYF
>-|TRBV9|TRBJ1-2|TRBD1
TGTGCCAGCAGGGGGACGGGACAGGGGTTTGGCTACACCTTC
CASRGTGQGFGYTF
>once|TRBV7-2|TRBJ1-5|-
TGTGCCAGCAGCTTAGCAGTAGGCAATCAGCCCCAGCATTTT
CASSLAVGNQPQHF
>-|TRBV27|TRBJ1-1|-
TGTGCCAGCAGTTTAACAGGCGGAATGGCTGAAGCTTTCTTT
CASSLTGGMAEAFF
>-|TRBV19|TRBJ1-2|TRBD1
TGTGCCAGTAGTACCGGGACAGGGGGAATCTATGGCTACACCTTC
CASSTGTGGIYGYTF
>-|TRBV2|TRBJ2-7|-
TGTGCCAGCATTCGCACTTCCGGGACTTTGCCTACTGAGCAGTACTTC
CASIRTSGTLPTEQYF
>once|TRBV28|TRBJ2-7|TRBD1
TGTGCCAGCAGTTCTTCCGGGACAGCAGCCTACGAGCAGTACTTC
CASSSSGTAAYEQYF
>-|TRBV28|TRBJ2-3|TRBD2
TGTGCCAGCAGCCCTAGCGGGAGGGCGACAGATACGCAGTATTTT
CASSPSGRATDTQYF
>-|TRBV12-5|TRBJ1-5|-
TGTGCTAGTGGGTCCCTTAGCGACCAGCCCCAGCATTTT
CASGSLSDQPQHF
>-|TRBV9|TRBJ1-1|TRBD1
TGTGCCAGCAGCGCAACTTGGACAGGGGGCGGTGGCACTGAAGCTTTCTTT
CASSATWTGGGGTEAFF
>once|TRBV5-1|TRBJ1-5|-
TGCGCCAGCAGCTTAGGAGCAAATCAGCCCCAGCATTTT
CASSLGANQPQHF
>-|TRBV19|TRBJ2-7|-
TGTGCCAGTAGTATTGAAAATCTACTCACCTCCTACGAGCAGTACTTC
CASSIENLLTSYEQYF
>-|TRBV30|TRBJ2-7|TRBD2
TGTGCCTGGAGCGCTAGCGGGAGGGCCTACGAGCAGTACTTC
CAWSASGRAYEQYF
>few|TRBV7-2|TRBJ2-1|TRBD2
TGTGCCAGCAGCCCTAGCGGGAGGGCGACGAGCTCCTACAATGAGCAGTTCTTC
CASSPSGRATSSYNEQFF
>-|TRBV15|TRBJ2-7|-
TGTGCCACCAGCAGAGATATGGACAGACTTGGGCAGTACTTC
CATSRDMDRLGQYF
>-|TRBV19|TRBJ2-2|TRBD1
TGTGCCAGTAGTACCCTGACAGGGATAAAAACCGGGGAGCTGTTTTTT
CASSTLTGIKTGELFF
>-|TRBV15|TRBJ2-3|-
TGTGCCACCAGCAGACAGGGGATTCCCACAGATACGCAGTATTTT
CATSRQGIPTDTQYF
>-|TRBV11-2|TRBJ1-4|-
TGTGCCAGCAGCTTAGTCGGACAGTCCAATGAAAAACTGTTTTTT
CASSLVGQSNEKLFF
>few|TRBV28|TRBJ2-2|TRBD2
TGTGCCAGCCATTACCCAAGATGGACTAGCGGGAGCTTAAACACCGGGGAGCTGTTTTTT
CASHYPRWTSGSLNTGELFF
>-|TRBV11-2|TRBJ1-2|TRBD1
TGTGCCAGCAGCTTAGGTGGACAGGGGAACTATGGCTACACCTTC
CASSLGGQGNYGYTF
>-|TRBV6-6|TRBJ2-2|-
TGTGCCAGCAGTCTCAATAGCGGGAACACCGGGGAGCTGTTTTTT
CASSLNSGNTGELFF
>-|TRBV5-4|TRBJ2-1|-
TGTGCCAGCAGCTTGGCTGGAAGCTCCTACAATGAGCAGTTCTTC
CASSLAGSSYNEQFF